Listed below are T cell receptor beta chains from one sample, sequenced in a study of cytomegalovirus exposure and HLA in healthy donors. Generated by immunoSEQ multiplex PCR, the TCRdb table keeps only in-frame clones and is missing some. The top ten hold around 1.6% of the sample, which has about 130,000 clones, 66% seen once. The specimen was PBMCs. These receptors originate from a human donor in good health. Both conserved end residues are part of each CDR3. D genes are given only for firm matches. Not every row has a clone size; where given, it reads once, few, many or a size class.

size: NA
J: TRBJ2-7
V: TRBV28
D: TRBD1
DNA: TGTGCCAGCAGTTTAACCCCCGAACAGGGGGTTACCTACGAGCAGTACTTC
CDR3: CASSLTPEQGVTYEQYF

size: few
J: TRBJ1-1
V: TRBV18
D: TRBD1
DNA: TGTGCCAGCTCACCGGGACAGGGGGCAAACACTGAAGCTTTCTTT
CDR3: CASSPGQGANTEAFF

size: NA
J: TRBJ2-1
V: TRBV5-1
D: NA
DNA: TGCGCCAGCAGCCTCACCATCAACCCGCGTCCCCCGGGGAATGAGCAGTTCTTC
CDR3: CASSLTINPRPPGNEQFF

size: NA
J: TRBJ2-3
V: TRBV11-3
D: TRBD1
DNA: TGTGCCAGCAGCTTCAGGGACAGGGCCATAGATACGCAGTATTTT
CDR3: CASSFRDRAIDTQYF

size: NA
J: TRBJ2-1
V: TRBV4-3
D: TRBD2
DNA: TGCGCCAGCAGCCAAGATGCAGCGGGAGATTCAGAGTTCTTC
CDR3: CASSQDAAGDSEFF

size: few
J: TRBJ2-7
V: TRBV4-3
D: NA
DNA: TGCGCCAGCAGCCAAGAGGTCAGGTTCTACGAGCAGTACTTC
CDR3: CASSQEVRFYEQYF

size: few
J: TRBJ2-5
V: TRBV4-1
D: TRBD2
DNA: TGCGCCAGCAGCCAAGGGAGCGGGAGGGCCCAAGAGACCCAGTACTTC
CDR3: CASSQGSGRAQETQYF

size: NA
J: TRBJ2-7
V: TRBV19
D: TRBD2
DNA: TGTGCCAGTAGTATCCTAGCGGGAGAGGAAGAGCAGTACTTC
CDR3: CASSILAGEEEQYF

size: NA
J: TRBJ2-7
V: TRBV29-1
D: NA
DNA: TGCAGCGTTGGACAGAGCTCCTACGAGCAGTACTTC
CDR3: CSVGQSSYEQYF

size: NA
J: TRBJ2-7
V: TRBV4-1
D: NA
DNA: TGCGCCAGCAGCCAGACACAGGGTTACGAGCAGTACTTC
CDR3: CASSQTQGYEQYF

size: few
J: TRBJ1-1
V: TRBV6-5
D: TRBD1
DNA: TGTGCCAGCAGTCCTGGACAGGGCTCGGATGAAGCTTTCTTT
CDR3: CASSPGQGSDEAFF

size: NA
J: TRBJ2-7
V: TRBV29-1
D: NA
DNA: TGCAGCGTTGAAGGCCAGTGGTACGAGCAGTACTTC
CDR3: CSVEGQWYEQYF

size: few
J: TRBJ2-5
V: TRBV29-1
D: TRBD1
DNA: TGCAGCGTTGACCACAGGGGGGAAGAGACCCAGTACTTC
CDR3: CSVDHRGEETQYF

size: NA
J: TRBJ2-2
V: TRBV27
D: TRBD2
DNA: TGTGCCAGCAGGGCTCAGCGGGAGATAAAAGCCGGGGAGCTGTTTTTT
CDR3: CASRAQREIKAGELFF

size: NA
J: TRBJ2-1
V: TRBV29-1
D: TRBD2
DNA: TGCAGCGTCCACGCGGGTAGGCTAGCGGATAACAATGAGCAGTTCTTC
CDR3: CSVHAGRLADNNEQFF

size: once
J: TRBJ1-2
V: TRBV7-8
D: NA
DNA: TGTGCCAGCAGCTTACTTCCTGGAGACTATGGCTACACCTTC
CDR3: CASSLLPGDYGYTF

size: NA
J: TRBJ1-6
V: TRBV15
D: TRBD1
DNA: TGTGCCACCAGCAGAGATCGACAGGGTTCTTCACCCCTCCACTTT
CDR3: CATSRDRQGSSPLHF

size: few
J: TRBJ2-2
V: TRBV7-7
D: NA
DNA: TGTGCGATCAGGAACAAGAACACCGGGGAGCTGTTTTTT
CDR3: CAIRNKNTGELFF

size: NA
J: TRBJ1-1
V: TRBV27
D: TRBD1
DNA: TGTGCCAGCAGTACGAAGACAGGGATGAACACTGAAGCTTTCTTT
CDR3: CASSTKTGMNTEAFF

size: NA
J: TRBJ2-1
V: TRBV9
D: TRBD2
DNA: TGTGCCAGCAGCGTAGTCCTAGCGGGAGTGAATGAGCAGTTCTTC
CDR3: CASSVVLAGVNEQFF

size: NA
J: TRBJ2-5
V: TRBV18
D: TRBD2
DNA: TGTGCCAGCTCACCAGGACTAGCGGTGGTCGAGACCCAGTACTTC
CDR3: CASSPGLAVVETQYF

size: NA
J: TRBJ2-1
V: TRBV7-3
D: TRBD1
DNA: TGTGCCAGCAGCTCCCGACAGGGGGCGAAGTTCTTC
CDR3: CASSSRQGAKFF